Listed below are T cell receptor beta chains from one sample, sequenced in a study of blood T cell repertoires in COVID-19. TCRdb keeps only in-frame clones here, not all; method: immunoSEQ multiplex PCR. The sample lists approximately 300,000 clones, around nine tenths occurring once. The sequenced material came from peripheral blood. The source is a woman younger than 45 with COVID-19, enrolled during active disease. Each CDR3 is given with its conserved first and last residue. A row's size may be missing; if present it is once, few, many or a size class.

V,size,J,CDR3
TRBV13,.,TRBJ1-4,CASSSYRAGEKLFF
TRBV29-1,.,TRBJ1-2,CSVVSPGRDYGYTF
TRBV19,.,TRBJ2-3,CASSRLATSTDTQYF
TRBV5-4,.,TRBJ2-7,CASSLGQGTTYEQYF
TRBV10-1,few,TRBJ1-1,CASSHRGEPPPGTEAFF
TRBV9,.,TRBJ1-1,CASTPGGMNTEAFF
TRBV2,.,TRBJ1-2,CASSEGTVPYGYTF
TRBV5-5,.,TRBJ1-2,CASSLATTEYGYTF
TRBV5-6,.,TRBJ2-6,CASSLGWGGSSGANVLTF
TRBV5-1,once,TRBJ2-7,CASPSRRRFPYEQYF
TRBV13,.,TRBJ2-1,CASSWDSYNEQFF
TRBV9,.,TRBJ1-5,CASMGPKGPYSNQPQHF
TRBV6-2/TRBV6-3,.,TRBJ2-3,CASSRSGNTDTQYF
TRBV5-6,.,TRBJ2-3,CASSSTGVGTDTQYF
TRBV29-1,once,TRBJ1-2,CSVKEQPNYGYTF
TRBV9,.,TRBJ1-2,CASSVAQGGNYGYTF
TRBV6-5,.,TRBJ2-2,CASSYAGRGELFF
TRBV3-1/TRBV3-2,.,TRBJ1-3,CASSQGTLGSGNTIYF
TRBV6-1,.,TRBJ1-5,CASSELQGPGNQPQHF
TRBV6-2/TRBV6-3,.,TRBJ1-2,CASSYSPNYGYTF
TRBV15,.,TRBJ2-1,CATSIDRAAYNEQFF
TRBV5-4,.,TRBJ2-3,CASSLATSQPSTDTQYF
TRBV11-2,.,TRBJ1-2,CASSDRGNYGYTF
TRBV28,once,TRBJ1-5,CASSEGGNQPQHF
TRBV7-3,.,TRBJ1-1,CASSSTGVDTEAFF
TRBV24-1,few,TRBJ2-7,CATSDLPSDGTAGREQYF
TRBV5-1,.,TRBJ2-7,CASSPTSGAVLEQYF
TRBV27,.,TRBJ1-1,CASSFGGGYTEAFF
TRBV15,once,TRBJ2-3,CATTGSADLSTDTQYF
TRBV9,.,TRBJ2-1,CASSVRTSGDNEQFF
TRBV30,.,TRBJ1-4,CAWSLGETNEKLFF
TRBV2,.,TRBJ2-1,CASTEGFAGSINEQFF
TRBV7-2,.,TRBJ1-5,CASSFARGGQPQHF
TRBV15,.,TRBJ1-4,CATSRPGGGPNEKLFF
TRBV19,.,TRBJ1-6,CASSAFAGTANSPLHF
TRBV7-2,.,TRBJ2-7,CASSSTGSSAEQYF
TRBV7-2,.,TRBJ1-3,CASSLAGGAVGNTIYF
TRBV3-1/TRBV3-2,once,TRBJ1-6,CASSLGGSYNSPLHF
TRBV30,.,TRBJ2-1,CAFGQGNEQFF
TRBV18,.,TRBJ2-7,CASSLDRGVAYEQYF
TRBV5-1,.,TRBJ2-2,CASSLWDLGSTGELFF
TRBV24-1,.,TRBJ1-2,CATSGGVPYGYTF